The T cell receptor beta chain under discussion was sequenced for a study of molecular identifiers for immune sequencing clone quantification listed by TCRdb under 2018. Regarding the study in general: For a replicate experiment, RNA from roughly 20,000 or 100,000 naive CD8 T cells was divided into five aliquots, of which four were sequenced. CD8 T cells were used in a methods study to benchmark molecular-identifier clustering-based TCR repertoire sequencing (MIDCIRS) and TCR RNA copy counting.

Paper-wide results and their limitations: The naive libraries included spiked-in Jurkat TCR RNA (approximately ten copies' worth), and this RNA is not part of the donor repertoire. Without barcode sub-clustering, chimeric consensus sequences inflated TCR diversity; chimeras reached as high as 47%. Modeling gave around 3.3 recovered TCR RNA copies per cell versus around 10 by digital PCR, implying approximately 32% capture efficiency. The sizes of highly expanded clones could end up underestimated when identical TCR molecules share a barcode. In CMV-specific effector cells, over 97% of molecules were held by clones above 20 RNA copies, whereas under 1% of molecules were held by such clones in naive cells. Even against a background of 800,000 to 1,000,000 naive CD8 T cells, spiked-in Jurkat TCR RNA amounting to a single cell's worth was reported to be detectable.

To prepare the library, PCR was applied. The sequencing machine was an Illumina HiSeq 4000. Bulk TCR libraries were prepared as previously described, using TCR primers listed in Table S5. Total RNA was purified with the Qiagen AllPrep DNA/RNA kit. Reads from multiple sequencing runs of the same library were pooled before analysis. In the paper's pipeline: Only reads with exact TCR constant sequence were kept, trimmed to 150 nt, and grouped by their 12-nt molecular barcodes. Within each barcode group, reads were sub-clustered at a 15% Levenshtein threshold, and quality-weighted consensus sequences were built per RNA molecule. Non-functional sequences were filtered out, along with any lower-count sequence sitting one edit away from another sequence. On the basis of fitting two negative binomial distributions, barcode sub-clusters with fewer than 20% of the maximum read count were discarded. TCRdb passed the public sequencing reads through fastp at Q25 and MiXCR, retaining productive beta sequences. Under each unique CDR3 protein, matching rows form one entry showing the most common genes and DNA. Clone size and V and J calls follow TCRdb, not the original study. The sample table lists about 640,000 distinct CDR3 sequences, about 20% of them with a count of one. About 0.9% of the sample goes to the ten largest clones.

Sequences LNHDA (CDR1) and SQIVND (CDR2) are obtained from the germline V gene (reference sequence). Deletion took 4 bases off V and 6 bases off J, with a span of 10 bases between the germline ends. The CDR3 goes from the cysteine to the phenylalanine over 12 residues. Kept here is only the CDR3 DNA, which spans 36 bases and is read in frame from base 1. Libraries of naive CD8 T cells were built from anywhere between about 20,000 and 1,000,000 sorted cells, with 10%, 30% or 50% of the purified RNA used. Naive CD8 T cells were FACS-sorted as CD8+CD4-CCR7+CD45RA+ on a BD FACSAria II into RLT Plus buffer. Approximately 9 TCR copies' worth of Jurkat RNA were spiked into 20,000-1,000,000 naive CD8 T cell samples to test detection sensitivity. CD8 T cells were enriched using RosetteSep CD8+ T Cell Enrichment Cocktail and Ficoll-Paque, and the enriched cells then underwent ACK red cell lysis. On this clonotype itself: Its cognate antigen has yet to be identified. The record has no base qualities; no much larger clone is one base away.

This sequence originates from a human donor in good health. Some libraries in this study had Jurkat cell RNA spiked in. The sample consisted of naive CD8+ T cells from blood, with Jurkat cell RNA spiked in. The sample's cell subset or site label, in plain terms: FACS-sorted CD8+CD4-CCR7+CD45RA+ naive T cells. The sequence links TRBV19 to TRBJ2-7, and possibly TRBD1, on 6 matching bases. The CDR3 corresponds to CASSTPQGEQYF. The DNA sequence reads TGTGCCAGTAGTACACCACAGGGCGAGCAGTACTTC. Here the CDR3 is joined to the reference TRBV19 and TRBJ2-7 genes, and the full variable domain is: DGGITQSPKYLFRKEGQNVTLSCEQNLNHDAMYWYRQDPGQGLRLIYYSQIVNDFQKGDIAEGYSVSREKKESFPLTVTSAQKNPTAFYLCASSTPQGEQYFGPGTRLTVT.